This TCR beta chain derives from a study of shared clonotypes between healthy human individuals. Study results and caveats: Sampling included only blood; tissue repertoires likely differ.

Sequencing was at deep level. Some 30,000 T cell genomes (about 0.2 ug DNA) went into each sorted-subset replicate. As processed by the authors: Filtering differed, since immunoSEQ gave only junction sequences and no quality scores. Only in-frame clones appear in the TCRdb table, and some are missing; sequencing was by immunoSEQ multiplex PCR. V and J calls and clone size follow that table, whereas D and trimming were derived from the DNA. The repertoire holds a few million clones, with around 90% as singletons. The CDR3 runs to 21 residues. CDR1 LNHDA and CDR2 SQIVND come from the germline V gene (reference sequence). The V gene lost 5 bases and the J gene lost 4 bases, with 33 bases spanning the gap. In regard to this clone: What it binds is unknown.

Material: naive CD4+ T cells sorted from blood. The sample's subset: CD45RA+ positively selected. This chain links TRBV19 with TRBJ1-5, with D maybe TRBD1 (6 bases). This clonotype was obtained from a man aged 18 to 29 in good health. The CDR3 region is CASSSGVVGVQSGASNQPQHF. The CDR3 DNA is TGTGCCAGTAGTTCAGGGGTGGTAGGGGTTCAATCCGGGGCTTCGAATCAGCCCCAGCATTTT.